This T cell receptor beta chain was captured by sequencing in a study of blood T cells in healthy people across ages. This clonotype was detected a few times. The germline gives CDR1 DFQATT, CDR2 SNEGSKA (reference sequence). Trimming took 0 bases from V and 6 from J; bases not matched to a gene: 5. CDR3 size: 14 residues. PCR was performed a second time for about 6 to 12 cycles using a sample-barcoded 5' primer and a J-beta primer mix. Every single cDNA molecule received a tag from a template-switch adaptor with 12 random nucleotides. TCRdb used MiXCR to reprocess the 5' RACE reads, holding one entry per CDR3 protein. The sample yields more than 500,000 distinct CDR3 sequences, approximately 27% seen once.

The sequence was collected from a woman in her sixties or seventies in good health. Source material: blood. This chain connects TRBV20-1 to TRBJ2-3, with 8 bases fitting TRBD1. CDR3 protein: CSARDAQGADTQYF. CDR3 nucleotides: TGCAGTGCTAGAGATGCCCAGGGGGCGGATACGCAGTATTTT.